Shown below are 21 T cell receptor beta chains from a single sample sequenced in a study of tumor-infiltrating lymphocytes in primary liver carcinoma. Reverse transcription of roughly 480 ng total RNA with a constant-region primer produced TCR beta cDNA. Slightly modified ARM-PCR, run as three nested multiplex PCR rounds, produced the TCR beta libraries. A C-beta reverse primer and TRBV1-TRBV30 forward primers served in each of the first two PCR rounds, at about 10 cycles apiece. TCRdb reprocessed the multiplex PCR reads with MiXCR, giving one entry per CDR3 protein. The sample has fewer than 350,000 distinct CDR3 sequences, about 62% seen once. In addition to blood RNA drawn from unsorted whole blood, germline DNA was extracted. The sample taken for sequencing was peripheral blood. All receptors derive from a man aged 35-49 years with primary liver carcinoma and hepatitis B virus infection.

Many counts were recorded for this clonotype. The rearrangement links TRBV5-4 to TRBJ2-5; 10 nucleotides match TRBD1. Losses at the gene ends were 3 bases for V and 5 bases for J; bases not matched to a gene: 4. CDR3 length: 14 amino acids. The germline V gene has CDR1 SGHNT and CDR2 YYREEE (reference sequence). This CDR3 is CASSYRDRGETQYF. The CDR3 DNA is TGTGCCAGCAGCTATCGGGACAGGGGTGAGACCCAGTACTTC.

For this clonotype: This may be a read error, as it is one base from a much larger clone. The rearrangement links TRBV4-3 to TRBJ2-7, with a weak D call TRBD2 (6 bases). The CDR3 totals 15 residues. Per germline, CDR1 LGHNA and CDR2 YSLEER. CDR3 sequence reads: CASGQVREMRNEQYF. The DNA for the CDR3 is TGCGCCAGCGGCCAAGTCCGGGAGATGAGGAACGAGCAGTACTTC.

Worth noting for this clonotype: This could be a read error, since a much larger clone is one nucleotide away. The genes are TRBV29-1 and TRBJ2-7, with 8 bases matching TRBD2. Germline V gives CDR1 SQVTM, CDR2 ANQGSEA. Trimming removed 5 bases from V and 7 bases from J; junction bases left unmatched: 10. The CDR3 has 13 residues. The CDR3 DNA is TGCAGCGTTTCAAGCGGGAGAATCAAGGAGCAGTACTTC. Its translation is CSVSSGRIKEQYF.

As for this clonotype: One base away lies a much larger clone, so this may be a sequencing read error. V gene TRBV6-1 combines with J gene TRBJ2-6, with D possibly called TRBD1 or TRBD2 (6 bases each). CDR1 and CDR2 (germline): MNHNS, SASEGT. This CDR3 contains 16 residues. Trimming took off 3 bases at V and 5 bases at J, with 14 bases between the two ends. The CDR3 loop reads CASSDTGRSRANVLTF. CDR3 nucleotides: TGTGCCAGCAGTGATACAGGGAGGTCCCGGGCCAACGTCCTGACTTTC.

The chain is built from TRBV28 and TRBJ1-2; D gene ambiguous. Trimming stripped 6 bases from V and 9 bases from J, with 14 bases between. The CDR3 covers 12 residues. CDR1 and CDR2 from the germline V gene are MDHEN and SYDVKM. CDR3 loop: CASSPLVPRYTF. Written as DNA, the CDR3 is TGTGCCAGCAGCCCCCTAGTGCCACGCTACACCTTC.

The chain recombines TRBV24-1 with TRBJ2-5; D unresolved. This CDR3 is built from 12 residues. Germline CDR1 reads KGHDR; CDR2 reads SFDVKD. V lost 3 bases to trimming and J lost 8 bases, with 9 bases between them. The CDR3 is CATSDGPRTQYF. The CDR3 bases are TGTGCCACCAGTGATGGGCCACGAACCCAGTACTTC.

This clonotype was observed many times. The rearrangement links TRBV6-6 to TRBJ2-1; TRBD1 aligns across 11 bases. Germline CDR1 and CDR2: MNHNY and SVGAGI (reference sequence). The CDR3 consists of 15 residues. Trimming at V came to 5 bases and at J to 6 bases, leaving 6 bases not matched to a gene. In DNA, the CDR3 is TGTGCCAGCAGTCGTCCCGGGACAGGGGGCAATGAGCAGTTCTTC. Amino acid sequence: CASSRPGTGGNEQFF.

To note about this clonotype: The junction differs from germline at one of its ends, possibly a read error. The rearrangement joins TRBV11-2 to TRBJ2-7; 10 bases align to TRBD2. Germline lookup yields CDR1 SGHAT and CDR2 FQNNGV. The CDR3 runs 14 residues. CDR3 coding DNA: TGTGCCAGCGGCTTAGGTCTAGCGGGAGACGAGCAGCACTTT. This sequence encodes CASGLGLAGDEQHF. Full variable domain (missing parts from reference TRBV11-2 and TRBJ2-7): EAGVAQSPRYKIIEKRQSVAFWCNPISGHATLYWYQQILGQGPKLLIQFQNNGVVDDSQLPKDRFSAERLKGVDSTLKIQPAKLEDSAVYLCASGLGLAGDEQHFGPGTRLTVT.

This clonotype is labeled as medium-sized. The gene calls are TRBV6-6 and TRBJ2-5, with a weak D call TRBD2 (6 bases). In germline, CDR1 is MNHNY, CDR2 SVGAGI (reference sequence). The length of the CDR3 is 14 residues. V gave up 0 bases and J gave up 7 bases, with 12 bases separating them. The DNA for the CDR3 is TGTGCCAGCAGTTACTCTGGGGACTTGGGGACCCAGTACTTC. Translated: CASSYSGDLGTQYF.

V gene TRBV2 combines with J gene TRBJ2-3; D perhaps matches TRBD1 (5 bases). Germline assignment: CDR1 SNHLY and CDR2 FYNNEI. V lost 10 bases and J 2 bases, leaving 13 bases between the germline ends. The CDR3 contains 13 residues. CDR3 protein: CATTLRDTDTQYF. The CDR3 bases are TGTGCCACCACTCTCAGGGACACAGATACGCAGTATTTT.

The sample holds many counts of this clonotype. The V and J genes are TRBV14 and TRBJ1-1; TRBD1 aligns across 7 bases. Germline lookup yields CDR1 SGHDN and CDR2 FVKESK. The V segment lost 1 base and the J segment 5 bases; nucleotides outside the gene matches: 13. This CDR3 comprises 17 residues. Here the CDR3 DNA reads TGTGCCAGCAGCCAAGTATTAGGAGGGGGCGTGGGAACTGAAGCTTTCTTT. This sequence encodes CASSQVLGGGVGTEAFF.

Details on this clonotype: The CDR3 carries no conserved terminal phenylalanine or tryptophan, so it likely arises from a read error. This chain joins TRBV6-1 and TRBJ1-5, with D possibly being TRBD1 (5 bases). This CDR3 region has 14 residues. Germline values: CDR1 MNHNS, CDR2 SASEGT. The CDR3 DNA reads TGCGCCAGCAGTGACGACAGACCGAATCAGCCCCAGCATTCT. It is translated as CASSDDRPNQPQHS.

DNA of the CDR3: TGTGCCAGCAGCTTGGGGGCCGGCAATCAGCCCCAGTATTTT. Translated: CASSLGAGNQPQYF. The chain employs TRBV5-4 and TRBJ1-5, with D uncertain. The DNA end favors TRBJ2-3, so the J call may be wrong. The CDR3 is made up of 14 amino acids. Germline CDR1 reads SGHNT; CDR2 reads YYREEE (reference sequence).

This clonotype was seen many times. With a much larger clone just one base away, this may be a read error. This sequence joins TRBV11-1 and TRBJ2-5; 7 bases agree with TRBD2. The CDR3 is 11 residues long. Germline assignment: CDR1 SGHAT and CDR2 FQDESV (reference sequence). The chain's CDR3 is CAGGDQEAQYF. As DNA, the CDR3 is TGTGCCGGGGGGGACCAAGAGGCCCAGTACTTC.

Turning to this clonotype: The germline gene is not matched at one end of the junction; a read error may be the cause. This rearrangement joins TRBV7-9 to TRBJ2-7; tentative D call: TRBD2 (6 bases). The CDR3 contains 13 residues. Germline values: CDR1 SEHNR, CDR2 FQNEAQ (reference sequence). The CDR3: CVSEGGVDYEQYF. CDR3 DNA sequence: TGTGTCAGCGAAGGAGGGGTCGACTACGAGCAGTACTTC.

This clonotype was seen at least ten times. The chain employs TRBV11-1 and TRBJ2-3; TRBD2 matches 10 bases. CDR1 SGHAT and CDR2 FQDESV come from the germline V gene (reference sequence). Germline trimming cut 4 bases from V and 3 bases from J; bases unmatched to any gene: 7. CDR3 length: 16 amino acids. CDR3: CASSSLVGLATDTQYF. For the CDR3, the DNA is TGTGCCAGCAGCTCGTTAGTGGGACTAGCGACAGATACGCAGTATTTT.

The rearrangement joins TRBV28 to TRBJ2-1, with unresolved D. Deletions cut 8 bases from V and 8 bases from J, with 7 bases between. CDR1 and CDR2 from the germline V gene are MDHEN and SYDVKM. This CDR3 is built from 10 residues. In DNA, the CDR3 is TGTGCCAGCGTGGGGTATGAGCAGTTCTTC. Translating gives CASVGYEQFF. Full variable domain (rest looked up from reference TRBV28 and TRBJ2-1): DVKVTQSSRYLVKRTGEKVFLECVQDMDHENMFWYRQDPGLGLRLIYFSYDVKMKEKGDIPEGYSVSREKKERFSLILESASTNQTSMYLCASVGYEQFFGPGTRLTVL.

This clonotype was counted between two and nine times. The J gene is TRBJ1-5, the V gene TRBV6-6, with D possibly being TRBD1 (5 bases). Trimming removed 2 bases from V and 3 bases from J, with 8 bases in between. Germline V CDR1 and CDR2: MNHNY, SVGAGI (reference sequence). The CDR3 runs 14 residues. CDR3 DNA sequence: TGTGCCAGCAGTTACGAGGGGTACAATCAGCCCCAGCATTTT. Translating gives CASSYEGYNQPQHF.

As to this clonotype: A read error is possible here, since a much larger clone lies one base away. The CDR3 region has the DNA TGTGCCAGCAGCCAGAGGACTAGCGGGTCCTACGAGCAGCACTTC. It encodes CASSQRTSGSYEQHF. This rearrangement joins TRBV4-2 to TRBJ2-7; 11 bases are shared with TRBD2. Germline loops: CDR1 LGHNA, CDR2 YNFKEQ. The CDR3 length is 15 residues.

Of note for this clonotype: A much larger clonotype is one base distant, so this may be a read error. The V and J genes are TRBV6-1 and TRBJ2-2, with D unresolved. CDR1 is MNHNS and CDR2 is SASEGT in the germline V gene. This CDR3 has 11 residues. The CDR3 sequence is CASRGTWELFF. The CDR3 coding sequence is TGTGCCAGCAGGGGCACCTGGGAGCTGTTTTTT.

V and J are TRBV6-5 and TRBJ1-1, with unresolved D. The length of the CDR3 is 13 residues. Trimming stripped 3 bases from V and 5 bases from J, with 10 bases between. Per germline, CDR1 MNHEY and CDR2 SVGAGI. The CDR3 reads CASSYSEKTEAFF. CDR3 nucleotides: TGTGCCAGCAGTTATTCAGAGAAAACTGAAGCTTTCTTT.